What follows are 22 T cell receptor beta chains derived from one specimen sequenced in a study of blood T cell repertoires in COVID-19. Assay used: immunoSEQ multiplex PCR; TCRdb lists only in-frame clones, some missing. The sample includes over 60,000 clones, more than 90% of them seen just once. Material: peripheral blood. The receptor set was obtained from a man between 60 and 75 years old with acute or convalescent COVID-19.

The chain employs TRBV5-1 and TRBJ2-7, with TRBD2 as a possible D gene (7 bases). The CDR3 contains 15 residues. Looked up from germline, CDR1 is SGHRS and CDR2 is YFSETQ. Trimming took off 4 bases at V and 4 bases at J, with 18 bases between the two ends. CDR3 residues: CASSPGGLGKYEQYF. Written as DNA, the CDR3 is TGCGCCAGCAGCCCGGGGGGCTTGGGGAAGTACGAGCAGTACTTC.

This clone has only one observation. The chain joins TRBV30 to TRBJ2-7; 12 nucleotides agree with TRBD1. The CDR3 covers 18 residues. The trim removed 0 bases at V and 3 bases at J, leaving 12 bases unmatched. Germline values: CDR1 GTSNPN, CDR2 SVGIG (reference sequence). The CDR3 bases are TGTGCCTGGAGTGTTGGGACAGGGGGCGATCGGAGCTTCTACGAGCAGTACTTC. Amino acids: CAWSVGTGGDRSFYEQYF.

The chain couples TRBV7-3 to TRBJ2-1, with 8 bases lining up with TRBD1. V lost 1 base, J lost 7 bases, and 6 bases stayed unmatched. CDR1 SGHTA and CDR2 FQGTGA come from the germline V gene. The CDR3 loop spans 15 amino acids. The CDR3 spells CASSLRTGLLNEQFF. The CDR3, as DNA: TGTGCCAGCAGCTTAAGGACAGGGTTACTGAATGAGCAGTTCTTC.

The rearrangement links TRBV7-3 to TRBJ2-1; a possible D gene is TRBD1 (7 bases). The CDR3 contains 13 residues. Germline V gives CDR1 SGHTA, CDR2 FQGTGA. V lost 3 bases, J lost 10 bases, and 13 bases lay in between. CDR3 loop: CASSFDRAGEQFF. The CDR3 DNA sequence: TGTGCCAGCAGCTTCGACAGGGCGGGGGAGCAGTTCTTC.

The V call is TRBV19, the J call TRBJ2-3; TRBD1 aligns across 9 bases. The CDR3 is 16 amino acids. V trimming: 6 bases; J trimming: 2 bases; junction bases outside the gene matches: 9. The germline CDR1 and CDR2 sequences are LNHDA and SQIVND (reference sequence). This CDR3 is CASRSGTGYVTDTQYF. The CDR3 DNA reads TGTGCCAGTAGGTCCGGGACAGGGTATGTCACAGATACGCAGTATTTT.

The chain links TRBV11-2 to TRBJ2-7; 8 nucleotides line up with TRBD2. Germline CDR1 SGHAT, CDR2 FQNNGV. This CDR3 region has 15 residues. Trimming took 2 bases from V and 2 from J; bases not matched to a gene: 5. DNA for the CDR3: TGTGCCAGCAGCTTAAATGCGGGGGGTACCTACGAGCAGTACTTC. Its translation is CASSLNAGGTYEQYF.

The chain is built from TRBV2 and TRBJ1-6, with a weak D call TRBD1 (6 bases). V lost 6 bases to trimming and J lost 6 bases, with 15 bases between them. Germline CDR1 and CDR2: SNHLY and FYNNEI. This CDR3 is built from 15 residues. In nucleotides, the CDR3 is TGTGCCAGCAGGGCCCAGGACAGCCTTAATTCACCCCTCCACTTT. Translation: CASRAQDSLNSPLHF.

V and J are TRBV2 and TRBJ1-4; D gene ambiguous. Germline V CDR1 and CDR2: SNHLY, FYNNEI. V dropped 4 bases and J dropped 5 bases, with 11 bases sitting between them. The CDR3 loop spans 14 amino acids. As DNA, the CDR3 is TGTGCCAGCAGTGGTTCTGCGGGGAATGAAAAACTGTTTTTT. Its protein is CASSGSAGNEKLFF.

The chain is built from TRBV10-3 and TRBJ2-7; no clear D. Germline V lookup: CDR1 ENHRY, CDR2 SYGVKD. The CDR3 is 13 residues long. Trimming cost V 8 bases and J 6 bases, with 17 bases left between them. The CDR3, as DNA: TGTGCCATCGGAAGAGAGGTCGGCGGCGAGCAGTACTTC. The encoded protein is CAIGREVGGEQYF.

The chain carries TRBV7-9 and TRBJ2-1, with 8 bases aligning to TRBD2. Unmatched junction bases numbered 10, after V lost 5 bases and J lost 7 bases. The CDR3 spans 15 residues. From germline, CDR1 is SEHNR and CDR2 FQNEAQ (reference sequence). The CDR3: CASSPSGGAWNEQFF. CDR3 coding DNA: TGTGCCAGCAGCCCCAGCGGGGGAGCCTGGAATGAGCAGTTCTTC.

The V call is TRBV6-5, the J call TRBJ2-7; TRBD1 agrees at 8 bases. With V trimmed by 6 bases and J by 3 bases, 7 bases remained unmatched. Germline V lookup: CDR1 MNHEY, CDR2 SVGAGI. CDR3 size: 14 residues. CDR3 bases: TGTGCCAGCAGCCGGGACAGGAGCGGCTACGAGCAGTACTTC. Protein: CASSRDRSGYEQYF.

The chain is built from TRBV12-5 and TRBJ2-3; maybe TRBD2 (5 bases). With 6 bases removed from V and 2 bases from J, the gap between germline ends came to 15 bases. CDR1 and CDR2 (germline): LGHNT, FRNRAP. The CDR3 runs 15 residues. CDR3 protein: CASGQQDSATDTQYF. The CDR3 nucleotides are TGTGCTAGTGGCCAGCAGGACTCTGCCACAGATACGCAGTATTTT.

The chain recombines TRBV7-9 with TRBJ2-5; 7 positions match TRBD2. Germline CDR1 and CDR2: SEHNR and FQNEAQ (reference sequence). The CDR3 loop spans 13 amino acids. J lost 3 bases, V lost 5 bases, and 3 bases had no gene match. The CDR3 reads CASSTGGEETQYF. DNA of the CDR3: TGTGCCAGCAGCACGGGGGGAGAAGAGACCCAGTACTTC.

The gene calls are TRBV5-4 and TRBJ1-4; unclear D gene. There are 13 residues in the CDR3. V was clipped by 5 bases and J by 5 bases, with 10 bases between them. Germline V gene lookup returns CDR1 SGHNT and CDR2 YYREEE (reference sequence). Written as DNA, the CDR3 is TGTGCCAGCAGTCAGGAGGTGAATGAAAAACTGTTTTTT. This sequence encodes CASSQEVNEKLFF.

This clone was detected only once. V is TRBV29-1 and J is TRBJ1-1, with D tentatively TRBD1 (6 bases). V lost 5 bases to trimming and J lost 4 bases, with 14 bases between them. Germline CDR1 and CDR2: SQVTM and ANQGSEA. The CDR3 loop spans 13 amino acids. The CDR3 sequence is CSVRNRDPTEAFF. For the CDR3, the DNA is TGCAGCGTTCGGAACAGGGATCCCACTGAAGCTTTCTTT.

The CDR3 loop reads CASSPNTGTGASPLHF. In nucleotides, the CDR3 is TGTGCCAGCAGTCCAAATACCGGGACAGGGGCTTCACCCCTCCACTTT. The chain couples TRBV27 to TRBJ1-6, with 10 bases fitting TRBD1. With V trimmed by 5 bases and J by 9 bases, 10 bases remained unmatched. The length of the CDR3 is 16 residues. CDR1 MNHEY and CDR2 SMNVEV come from the germline V gene (reference sequence).

The rearrangement links TRBV6-5 to TRBJ1-3; D ambiguous. V was trimmed by 0 bases and J by 0 bases, leaving 9 bases between them. CDR1 is MNHEY, CDR2 SVGAGI, per germline. This CDR3 has 16 residues. The CDR3 protein is CASSYSDIASGNTIYF. CDR3 nucleotide sequence: TGTGCCAGCAGTTACTCCGACATTGCCTCTGGAAACACCATATATTTT.

The rearrangement uses TRBV27 and TRBJ1-3; D uncertain. From germline, CDR1 is MNHEY and CDR2 SMNVEV (reference sequence). This CDR3 spans 13 amino acids. Between the trimmed V and J ends, which lost 5 bases and 6 bases, there was a span of 11 bases. The CDR3: CASSNLGLNTIYF. The CDR3 nucleotides read TGTGCCAGCAGTAACCTCGGGTTAAACACCATATATTTT.

V and J are TRBV7-8 and TRBJ2-7, with D unclear. In germline, CDR1 is SGHVS, CDR2 FQNEAQ. Trimming shortened V by 1 base and J by 2 bases, and 6 bases separated the two germline ends. This CDR3 comprises 13 residues. This CDR3 reads CASSLDRPYEQYF. The CDR3 DNA reads TGTGCCAGCAGCTTAGACAGACCCTACGAGCAGTACTTC. The full variable domain, with the rest looked up from reference TRBV7-8 and TRBJ2-7, is GAGVSQSPRYKVAKRGQDVALRCDPISGHVSLFWYQQALGQGPEFLTYFQNEAQLDKSGLPSDRFFAERPEGSVSTLKIQRTQQEDSAVYLCASSLDRPYEQYFGPGTRLTVT.

The rearrangement uses TRBV5-1 and TRBJ2-3; 9 nucleotides agree with TRBD1. J lost 4 bases, V lost 2 bases, and 5 bases had no gene match. Germline-derived CDR1 and CDR2 are SGHRS and YFSETQ. CDR3 length: 15 residues. This CDR3 is CASSFQTGGADTQYF. CDR3 nucleotide sequence: TGCGCCAGCAGCTTCCAGACAGGGGGGGCAGATACGCAGTATTTT. The whole variable domain, remainder taken from reference TRBV5-1 and TRBJ2-3, is KAGVTQTPRYLIKTRGQQVTLSCSPISGHRSVSWYQQTPGQGLQFLFEYFSETQRNKGNFPGRFSGRQFSNSRSEMNVSTLELGDSALYLCASSFQTGGADTQYFGPGTRLTVL.

This chain uses TRBV2 with TRBJ2-2; D is unclear. With 8 bases removed from V and 4 bases from J, the gap between germline ends came to 11 bases. This CDR3 has 13 amino acids. Germline loops: CDR1 SNHLY, CDR2 FYNNEI. For the CDR3, the DNA is TGTGCCAGCGGCAACAGAGCCACCGGGGAGCTGTTTTTT. It translates to CASGNRATGELFF.

The chain employs TRBV5-1 and TRBJ2-4; the match to TRBD1 covers 9 bases. The CDR3 has 16 amino acids. J lost 8 bases, V lost 5 bases, and 14 bases had no gene match. The germline CDR1 and CDR2 sequences are SGHRS and YFSETQ. CDR3 region: CASRNITGTGHYIQYF. In nucleotides, the CDR3 is TGCGCCAGCAGAAACATCACCGGGACAGGGCATTACATTCAGTACTTC.